This T cell receptor (beta chain) was documented in a study of low-dose radiotherapy and immunotherapy resistance in tumors. Documented time point: before trial treatment. This CDR3 contains 14 residues. Germline V gene lookup returns CDR1 DFQATT and CDR2 SNEGSKA (reference sequence). V dropped 5 bases and J dropped 5; count of bases not matched to a gene: 11. Covering alpha and beta chains, TRAV- and TRBV-specific primers were used for the first-strand cDNA. The authors ran 15 to 25 PCR cycles to amplify TCRs with a constant-region primer and V-primer adapter. One entry per CDR3 protein, called by TCRdb with MiXCR from the reads. The sample consists of tens of thousands of distinct CDR3 sequences, roughly a sixth of them appearing once.

The chain joins TRBV20-1 to TRBJ2-5; 7 nucleotides agree with TRBD1. The source material was PBMCs, sampled before treatment. The source is a male donor with prostate cancer. The chain's CDR3 is CSAFRQGATETQYF. DNA of the CDR3: TGCAGTGCTTTCAGACAGGGAGCTACCGAGACCCAGTACTTC.